This T cell receptor beta chain is from a study of memory CD4+ T cells and cytomegalovirus serostatus. Study results and caveats: CD4+ memory repertoires contained about two fifths of the roughly 160 reported CMV TCRbeta sequences.

The data were produced by immunoSEQ multiplex PCR, yet TCRdb's version contains in-frame clones alone and is incomplete. The sample holds around 54,000 clones, roughly 77% seen once. On this clone: Its antigen is currently unknown.

This CDR3 has 15 residues. The V gene end was trimmed by 1 base and the J gene end by 4 bases; junction bases not matched to a gene: 5. CDR1 is LGHNA and CDR2 is YSLEER in the germline V gene. Single viable CD3+CD4+CD8-CD45RO+ cells were sorted as the memory CD4+ T cells. The source is an adult in good health and CMV-seropositive. The sample taken for sequencing was memory CD4+ T cells from blood. This rearrangement joins TRBV4-3 to TRBJ2-3, with TRBD2 matching 7 bases. CDR3 in amino acids: CASSQARAGADTQYF. The CDR3 DNA reads as TGCGCCAGCAGCCAAGCTCGCGCGGGAGCAGATACGCAGTATTTT.